Shown below are 28 T cell receptor beta chains from a single sample sequenced in a study of Tregs in tolerant kidney transplant recipients. TCRdb keeps only in-frame clones here, not all; method: immunoSEQ multiplex PCR. Among 55,000 to 70,000 clones listed, approximately 85% were seen once. Sequences were derived from Tregs from blood, sampled before the transplant. The receptor set was obtained from a human donor who received a combined kidney and bone marrow transplant.

The J gene is TRBJ2-7, the V gene TRBV2, with TRBD1 matching 7 bases. CDR1 and CDR2 (germline): SNHLY, FYNNEI. V shed 6 bases and J 4 bases; nucleotides not matched to a gene: 9. The CDR3 loop spans 14 amino acids. The CDR3 DNA reads TGTGCCAGCAGGGCCGGGACAGTTCGTTACGAGCAGTACTTC. As protein: CASRAGTVRYEQYF.

V is TRBV14 and J is TRBJ1-2; D is perhaps TRBD1 (5 bases). From germline, CDR1 is SGHDN and CDR2 FVKESK. This CDR3 has 14 amino acids. Between the trimmed V and J ends, which lost 4 bases and 7 bases, there was a span of 16 bases. DNA of the CDR3: TGTGCCAGCAGCCCAACCCTGGGGGGGACTGGCTACACCTTC. Its protein product is CASSPTLGGTGYTF. Full variable domain (remainder filled in from reference TRBV14 and TRBJ1-2): EAGVTQFPSHSVIEKGQTVTLRCDPISGHDNLYWYRRVMGKEIKFLLHFVKESKQDESGMPNNRFLAERTGGTYSTLKVQPAELEDSGVYFCASSPTLGGTGYTFGSGTRLTVV.

The chain has TRBV5-5 and TRBJ2-5, with 8 bases lining up with TRBD1. Germline V gene data show CDR1 as SGHKS and CDR2 as YYEKEE (reference sequence). The CDR3 is made up of 18 amino acids. V gave up 3 bases and J gave up 7 bases; unmatched junction bases: 20. CDR3 in amino acids: CASSSRGTDRGSWGTQYF. CDR3 nucleotides: TGTGCCAGCAGCTCCAGGGGTACTGACAGGGGATCGTGGGGGACCCAGTACTTC.

V and J are TRBV29-1 and TRBJ1-2; D gene ambiguous. Germline CDR1 is SQVTM and CDR2 is ANQGSEA. This CDR3 is built from 12 residues. Trimming stripped 4 bases from V and 4 bases from J, with 10 bases between. CDR3 DNA sequence: TGCAGCGTTGCGCGGCAGACCTATGGCTACACCTTC. Amino acids: CSVARQTYGYTF.

V is TRBV7-2 and J is TRBJ1-3; D ambiguous. The germline V gene has CDR1 SGHTA and CDR2 FQGNSA. Between the trimmed V and J ends, which lost 6 bases and 7 bases, there was a span of 13 bases. The CDR3 spans 13 residues. CDR3 sequence: CASSRGLYNTIYF. The DNA for the CDR3 is TGTGCCAGCAGTCGGGGTTTATATAACACCATATATTTT.

V usage is TRBV7-8 and J usage is TRBJ1-6, with unresolved D. This CDR3 is built from 13 residues. Germline CDR1 SGHVS, CDR2 FQNEAQ. The V end was cut by 1 base, the J end by 7 bases, with 5 bases between. For the CDR3, the DNA is TGTGCCAGCAGCTTAGGTGAAAATTCACCCCTCCACTTT. It yields the protein CASSLGENSPLHF.

By share, this clone counts as medium-sized. V and J are TRBV4-1 and TRBJ1-3, with D possibly being TRBD1 (5 bases). CDR3 length: 14 residues. Germline V CDR1 and CDR2: MGHRA, YSYEKL. V was clipped by 2 bases and J by 2 bases, with 7 bases between them. DNA for the CDR3: TGCGCCAGCAGCCAATCCAGGGCTGGAAACACCATATATTTT. It is translated as CASSQSRAGNTIYF.

The J gene is TRBJ1-2, the V gene TRBV6-5, with D tentatively TRBD1 (6 bases). Trimming cost V 5 bases and J 4 bases, with 14 bases left between them. CDR1 and CDR2 from the germline V gene are MNHEY and SVGAGI. This CDR3 has 14 residues. The CDR3 region is CASSEGQGTYGYTF. For the CDR3, the DNA is TGTGCCAGCAGTGAAGGGCAGGGGACCTATGGCTACACCTTC.

The chain carries TRBV9 and TRBJ2-3; 10 positions agree with TRBD2. This CDR3 is built from 15 residues. Trimming took 3 bases from V and 4 from J; bases not matched to a gene: 5. CDR1 SGDLS and CDR2 YYNGEE come from the germline V gene. The CDR3 spells CASSDFGTSADTQYF. DNA of the CDR3: TGTGCCAGCAGCGATTTCGGGACTAGCGCAGATACGCAGTATTTT. Complete variable domain (other parts from reference TRBV9 and TRBJ2-3): DSGVTQTPKHLITATGQRVTLRCSPRSGDLSVYWYQQSLDQGLQFLIQYYNGEERAKGNILERFSAQQFPDLHSELNLSSLELGDSALYFCASSDFGTSADTQYFGPGTRLTVL.

The chain is built from TRBV28 and TRBJ2-7; 8 nucleotides match TRBD2. Germline V gene lookup returns CDR1 MDHEN and CDR2 SYDVKM. This CDR3 has 18 amino acids. V shed 5 bases and J 3 bases; nucleotides not matched to a gene: 18. In DNA, the CDR3 is TGTGCCAGCAGTAGCCCCCGGGACACGCGTCTAGCGGGCTACGAGCAGTACTTC. As protein: CASSSPRDTRLAGYEQYF.

The V and J genes are TRBV10-1 and TRBJ2-3, with a possible D match to TRBD2 (6 bases). The CDR3 extends over 15 amino acids. The germline V and J ends were trimmed by 4 bases and 2 bases, with 13 bases remaining between them. Germline V gives CDR1 WNHNN, CDR2 SYGVQD (reference sequence). The CDR3 DNA is TGCGCCAGCAGTGCGGCGGGACGAGACACAGATACGCAGTATTTT. Protein sequence: CASSAAGRDTDTQYF.

This clone has just one count. This chain uses TRBV7-2 with TRBJ2-3; 8 bases map to TRBD2. Germline CDR1 SGHTA, CDR2 FQGNSA. Unmatched junction bases numbered 4, after V lost 0 bases and J lost 5 bases. This CDR3 has 15 residues. CDR3 sequence: CASSLAASGGDTQYF. The CDR3 DNA sequence: TGTGCCAGCAGCTTAGCGGCCAGCGGGGGAGATACGCAGTATTTT.

The V and J genes are TRBV27 and TRBJ2-6, with 9 bases lining up with TRBD1. CDR1 is MNHEY and CDR2 is SMNVEV in the germline V gene (reference sequence). The CDR3 has 19 residues. The V segment lost 2 bases and the J segment 2 bases; nucleotides outside the gene matches: 10. CDR3 protein: CASSLRPDRGGTGANVLTF. The CDR3 coding sequence is TGTGCCAGCAGTTTACGCCCGGACAGGGGAGGGACTGGGGCCAACGTCCTGACTTTC.

This chain connects TRBV5-1 to TRBJ1-1; D possibly corresponds to TRBD1 (5 bases). The CDR3 has 17 amino acids. Trimming stripped 1 base from V and 0 bases from J, with 16 bases between. CDR1 SGHRS and CDR2 YFSETQ come from the germline V gene. The chain's CDR3 is CASSLRGQGWVNTEAFF. The CDR3 region has the DNA TGCGCCAGCAGCTTGCGTGGGCAGGGCTGGGTGAACACTGAAGCTTTCTTT.

CDR3 residues: CAWTPQGYGNQPQHF. In nucleotides, the CDR3 is TGTGCCTGGACCCCACAGGGATATGGCAATCAGCCCCAGCATTTT. The chain recombines TRBV30 with TRBJ1-5; D may be TRBD1 (6 bases). This CDR3 spans 15 amino acids. V was pared by 4 bases and J by 2 bases, with 15 bases between. Germline CDR1 reads GTSNPN; CDR2 reads SVGIG (reference sequence).

To note about this clone: A read error may account for a junction end that differs from germline. This chain uses TRBV6-5 with TRBJ2-7; 10 bases are a match to TRBD2. CDR1 and CDR2 (germline): MNHEY, SVGAGI. The CDR3 extends over 15 amino acids. CDR3 sequence (DNA): TGTGCCGGCAGTTACTCCCTAGCGGGGGCCTACGAGCAGTACTTC. Translated: CAGSYSLAGAYEQYF.

The chain combines TRBV7-9 with TRBJ2-7; D uncertain. The germline V and J ends were trimmed by 0 bases and 6 bases, with 6 bases remaining between them. The CDR3 length is 12 residues. The germline V gene encodes CDR1 SEHNR and CDR2 FQNEAQ (reference sequence). As DNA, the CDR3 is TGTGCCAGCAGCTTAGCTGGGTTCGAGCAGTACTTC. Translating gives CASSLAGFEQYF. Filled out from reference TRBV7-9 and TRBJ2-7, the complete variable domain reads DTGVSQNPRHKITKRGQNVTFRCDPISEHNRLYWYRQTLGQGPEFLTYFQNEAQLEKSRLLSDRFSAERPKGSFSTLEIQRTEQGDSAMYLCASSLAGFEQYFGPGTRLTVT.

This rearrangement joins TRBV28 to TRBJ1-4, with 7 bases identical to TRBD1. CDR3 size: 13 residues. Germline trimming cut 9 bases from V and 3 bases from J; bases unmatched to any gene: 4. Germline V gives CDR1 MDHEN, CDR2 SYDVKM. CDR3 region: CASAGTANEKLFF. The CDR3 coding sequence is TGTGCCAGTGCCGGGACAGCTAATGAAAAACTGTTTTTT.

This sequence joins TRBV21-1 and TRBJ2-7; no DNA check was done on the table's D call, TRBD2. TRBV21-1 is a pseudogene locus. This CDR3 is built from 14 residues. The CDR3 is CASSGGTSKCEQYF. CDR3 sequence (DNA): TGTGCCAGCAGCGGGGGGACTAGTAAGTGCGAGCAGTACTTC.

V usage is TRBV19 and J usage is TRBJ1-6; tentative D call: TRBD1 (5 bases). V gave up 5 bases and J gave up 7 bases, with 15 bases separating them. Germline V gives CDR1 LNHDA, CDR2 SQIVND (reference sequence). The CDR3 is 15 residues long. CDR3 DNA sequence: TGTGCCAGTAGTCCCCAGGGACGTGGCAATTCACCCCTCCACTTT. This translates into CASSPQGRGNSPLHF.

The gene calls are TRBV7-2 and TRBJ2-7, with TRBD2 identical over 9 bases. The CDR3 has 15 amino acids. Germline-derived CDR1 and CDR2 are SGHTA and FQGNSA. After removal of 0 bases from V and 2 bases from J, the junction contained 2 bases not matched to a gene. The DNA for the CDR3 is TGTGCCAGCAGCTTAGCCTCTAGCGGGACCTACGAGCAGTACTTC. Translation: CASSLASSGTYEQYF.

V gene TRBV7-2 combines with J gene TRBJ2-5; tentatively, D is TRBD1 or TRBD2 (5 bases each). The end of the DNA fits TRBJ2-7 better, so the J call may be wrong. CDR3 length equals 13 residues. Per the germline V gene, CDR1 is SGHTA and CDR2 is FQGNSA. CDR3 residues: CASSLGVGGEQYF. Here the CDR3 DNA reads TGTGCCAGCAGCTTGGGGGTTGGAGGCGAGCAGTACTTC.

V is TRBV28 and J is TRBJ2-7; no reliable D call. This CDR3 is 15 amino acids long. The ends were cut back, 2 bases at V and 3 bases at J, with 14 bases in the middle. CDR1 MDHEN and CDR2 SYDVKM come from the germline V gene. For the CDR3, the DNA is TGTGCCAGCAGTTTAAGTTTGGGGAACATCTACGAGCAGTACTTC. Its protein product is CASSLSLGNIYEQYF.

The rearrangement joins TRBV5-7 to TRBJ1-1; tentative D call: TRBD1 (6 bases). TRBV5-7 counts as an open reading frame of uncertain function. Between the trimmed V and J ends, which lost 3 bases and 4 bases, there was a span of 19 bases. This CDR3 is built from 16 residues. The CDR3 region is CASSWGRQVFSTEAFF. In nucleotides, the CDR3 is TGTGCCAGCAGCTGGGGGCGCCAGGTTTTCAGCACTGAAGCTTTCTTT.

The genes are TRBV5-6 and TRBJ2-7; TRBD1 aligns across 7 bases. With V trimmed by 5 bases and J by 3 bases, 11 bases remained unmatched. This CDR3 is 15 amino acids long. The germline CDR1 and CDR2 sequences are SGHDT and YYEEEE. The CDR3 here is CASSKGAGKNYEQYF. Here the CDR3 DNA reads TGTGCCAGCAGTAAGGGGGCCGGGAAAAACTACGAGCAGTACTTC.

The rearrangement joins TRBV5-4 to TRBJ2-5, with 12 bases that match TRBD2. The V segment lost 4 bases and the J segment 4 bases; nucleotides outside the gene matches: 2. Germline V lookup: CDR1 SGHNT, CDR2 YYREEE (reference sequence). The length of the CDR3 is 14 residues. CDR3: CASSPGLAGETQYF. In nucleotides, the CDR3 is TGTGCCAGCAGCCCGGGACTAGCGGGAGAGACCCAGTACTTC. Together with reference TRBV5-4 and TRBJ2-5, the CDR3 gives the full variable domain: ETGVTQSPTHLIKTRGQQVTLRCSSQSGHNTVSWYQQALGQGPQFIFQYYREEENGRGNFPPRFSGLQFPNYSSELNVNALELDDSALYLCASSPGLAGETQYFGPGTRLLVL.

The chain has TRBV6-6 and TRBJ2-5, with 8 positions matching TRBD1. The end of the DNA is better explained by TRBJ2-7, so the J call may be wrong. The CDR3 spans 15 residues. Germline V gene data show CDR1 as MNHNY and CDR2 as SVGAGI (reference sequence). The CDR3 loop reads CASSYSTGDPYEQYF. CDR3 DNA: TGTGCCAGCAGTTACTCGACAGGGGACCCCTACGAGCAGTACTTC.

V and J are TRBV6-5 and TRBJ1-2; D not resolved. The CDR3 contains 16 residues. V dropped 1 base and J dropped 7 bases, with 19 bases sitting between them. Germline V gene lookup returns CDR1 MNHEY and CDR2 SVGAGI. The CDR3 loop reads CASSYYALAGLGGYTF. As DNA, the CDR3 is TGTGCCAGCAGTTACTACGCCCTGGCGGGGTTGGGTGGCTACACCTTC.